A single sample is the source of the 27 T cell receptor beta chains below, sequenced in a study of control samples from healthy donors and cancer patients. Using immunoSEQ multiplex PCR, the repertoire was profiled, and TCRdb retains in-frame clones only, with some absent. The sample carries more than 100,000 clones, roughly nine tenths recorded once. Material: PBMCs. The receptors come from a man in his fifties with head and neck cancer.

V is TRBV29-1 and J is TRBJ2-7; TRBD2 matches 8 bases. After removal of 5 bases from V and 3 bases from J, the junction contained 6 bases not matched to a gene. In germline, CDR1 is SQVTM, CDR2 ANQGSEA. There are 13 residues in the CDR3. The CDR3 nucleotides read TGCAGCGTTAGCGGGGGCCCCAACTACGAGCAGTACTTC. Its protein is CSVSGGPNYEQYF.

The rearrangement uses TRBV19 and TRBJ1-1; D is undetermined. This CDR3 is 16 amino acids long. The germline CDR1 and CDR2 sequences are LNHDA and SQIVND (reference sequence). V lost 6 bases and J 1 base, leaving 18 bases between the germline ends. Here the CDR3 reads CASSLAPFPANTEAFF. CDR3 coding DNA: TGTGCCAGTAGCCTTGCCCCTTTCCCAGCGAACACTGAAGCTTTCTTT.

The genes are TRBV5-1 and TRBJ2-6, with D unclear. The length of the CDR3 is 16 residues. V gave up 0 bases and J gave up 1 base, with 8 bases separating them. CDR1 and CDR2 (germline): SGHRS, YFSETQ. The CDR3 loop is CASSLDSQSGANVLTF. The DNA for the CDR3 is TGCGCCAGCAGCTTGGATTCGCAATCTGGGGCCAACGTCCTGACTTTC.

V is TRBV28 and J is TRBJ2-1; 8 bases line up with TRBD2. Trimming removed 5 bases from V and 4 bases from J; junction bases left unmatched: 13. The CDR3 has 17 residues. Germline V gene lookup returns CDR1 MDHEN and CDR2 SYDVKM. CDR3 in amino acids: CASSPGKGAGDYNEQFF. CDR3 sequence (DNA): TGTGCCAGCAGTCCAGGGAAAGGAGCGGGGGATTACAATGAGCAGTTCTTC.

V and J are TRBV6-5 and TRBJ2-1; 10 bases align to TRBD2. Trimming took 10 bases from V and 9 from J; bases not matched to a gene: 12. The CDR3 totals 14 residues. CDR1 and CDR2 (germline): MNHEY, SVGAGI. CDR3 in DNA: TGTGCCACCCTCGAGGCTAGCGGGAGAGGTGAGCAGTTCTTC. It encodes CATLEASGRGEQFF.

The chain carries TRBV24-1 and TRBJ2-5; D is possibly TRBD1 (5 bases). V lost 9 bases and J 2 bases, leaving 9 bases between the germline ends. The CDR3 has 12 amino acids. CDR1 is KGHDR, CDR2 SFDVKD, per germline. For the CDR3, the DNA is TGTGCCACCGCCAGGGATCAAGAGACCCAGTACTTC. Its translation: CATARDQETQYF.

The CDR3 loop reads CASSLSPNTGELFF. The DNA of the CDR3 is TGTGCCAGCAGCCTGAGTCCGAACACCGGGGAGCTGTTTTTT. V gene TRBV11-3 combines with J gene TRBJ2-2; the D is unclear. Trimming shortened V by 5 bases and J by 0 bases, and 7 bases separated the two germline ends. Germline CDR1 and CDR2: SGHNT and YENEEA. The CDR3 runs 14 residues.

V gene TRBV7-9 combines with J gene TRBJ1-5, with D uncertain. CDR3 length equals 13 residues. V was cut by 4 bases and J by 5 bases, with 9 bases left in between. In germline, CDR1 is SEHNR, CDR2 FQNEAQ (reference sequence). The CDR3 DNA sequence: TGTGCCAGCAGCTCTTACCGTGATCAGCCCCAGCATTTT. Translation: CASSSYRDQPQHF.

The chain has TRBV4-2 and TRBJ1-6; D perhaps matches TRBD1 (6 bases). V lost 4 bases and J 6 bases, leaving 13 bases between the germline ends. The CDR3 loop spans 15 amino acids. Germline V gene data show CDR1 as LGHNA and CDR2 as YNFKEQ. The CDR3 protein is CASSPETGFNSPLHF. The CDR3 DNA sequence: TGTGCCAGCAGCCCCGAGACAGGTTTTAATTCACCCCTCCACTTT.

V and J are TRBV9 and TRBJ2-1; 7 bases map to TRBD2. Looked up from germline, CDR1 is SGDLS and CDR2 is YYNGEE. V lost 0 bases and J lost 7; bases outside the gene matches: 10. The CDR3 is 16 residues long. The DNA for the CDR3 is TGTGCCAGCAGCGTAGGGGTCTCGGGACTACAAAATGAGCAGTTCTTC. Translation gives CASSVGVSGLQNEQFF. Based on the CDR3 plus reference TRBV9 and TRBJ2-1, the full variable domain is DSGVTQTPKHLITATGQRVTLRCSPRSGDLSVYWYQQSLDQGLQFLIQYYNGEERAKGNILERFSAQQFPDLHSELNLSSLELGDSALYFCASSVGVSGLQNEQFFGPGTRLTVL.

This chain connects TRBV6-5 to TRBJ1-6, with D hard to call. Trimming pared 7 bases from V and 4 bases from J, leaving 11 bases between. The CDR3 sequence is 14 residues long. Germline CDR1 is MNHEY and CDR2 is SVGAGI. The CDR3 coding sequence is TGTGCCAGCACCTCGAGAGGTTATAATTCACCCCTCCACTTT. Its translation: CASTSRGYNSPLHF.

The chain couples TRBV13 to TRBJ2-1, with D unclear. Trimming removed 5 bases from V and 5 bases from J, with 10 bases in between. Germline assignment: CDR1 PRHDT and CDR2 FYEKMQ (reference sequence). The CDR3 is 13 residues long. The CDR3 coding sequence is TGTGCCAGCAGCGGAACAACGGACAATGAGCAGTTCTTC. It translates to CASSGTTDNEQFF.

The rearrangement joins TRBV11-2 to TRBJ2-7; 10 bases match TRBD2. The J segment lost 5 bases and the V segment lost 2 bases, leaving 6 bases of the junction unmatched. CDR1 is SGHAT, CDR2 FQNNGV, per germline. The CDR3 runs 15 residues. The CDR3 coding sequence is TGTGCCAGCAGCTTATTTGGGACTAGCGTCCACGAGCAGTACTTC. Protein product: CASSLFGTSVHEQYF.

The chain links TRBV7-8 to TRBJ2-7; D is undetermined. Trimming removed 1 base at V and 5 bases at J, with 12 bases between. This CDR3 region has 14 residues. Germline V gene lookup returns CDR1 SGHVS and CDR2 FQNEAQ. CDR3 sequence: CASSLVAFRNEQYF. The DNA of the CDR3 is TGTGCCAGCAGCTTAGTCGCCTTTCGGAACGAGCAGTACTTC.

This chain links TRBV14 with TRBJ2-7; tentatively, D is TRBD1 or TRBD2 (5 bases each). This CDR3 comprises 16 residues. Germline-derived CDR1 and CDR2 are SGHDN and FVKESK. V lost 4 bases to trimming and J lost 5 bases, with 21 bases between them. The CDR3, as DNA: TGTGCCAGCAGCCGAATCGGGACCAACCAGATCCACGAGCAGTACTTC. As protein: CASSRIGTNQIHEQYF. Supplemented by reference TRBV14 and TRBJ2-7, the full variable domain reads EAGVTQFPSHSVIEKGQTVTLRCDPISGHDNLYWYRRVMGKEIKFLLHFVKESKQDESGMPNNRFLAERTGGTYSTLKVQPAELEDSGVYFCASSRIGTNQIHEQYFGPGTRLTVT.

This clone was found once. The chain is built from TRBV21-1 and TRBJ2-7; the table's D call of TRBD1 was not tested on the DNA. TRBV21-1 is classified as a pseudogene. The CDR3 has 16 residues. In DNA, the CDR3 is TGTGCCAGCAGCAAAAGCGGGACAGGCTCCTACTACGAGCAGTACTTC. Translation gives CASSKSGTGSYYEQYF.

The chain joins TRBV9 to TRBJ2-5; TRBD2 matches 7 bases. This CDR3 contains 14 residues. Germline V gene sequence: CDR1 SGDLS, CDR2 YYNGEE. J lost 9 bases, V lost 0 bases, and 8 bases had no gene match. The DNA of the CDR3 is TGTGCCAGCAGCGTAGGGCTAGCGGACGGGGCCCAGTACTTC. Encoded protein: CASSVGLADGAQYF.

Turning to this clone: The sample contains more than one DNA sequence encoding this CDR3. The V gene is TRBV5-1, the J gene TRBJ2-7, with 12 bases identical to TRBD2. The V gene's germline CDR1 is SGHRS and CDR2 YFSETQ. The CDR3 loop spans 20 amino acids. After removal of 0 bases from V and 0 bases from J, the junction contained 13 bases not matched to a gene. As DNA, the CDR3 is TGCGCCAGCAGCTTGGAATCCGGGACTAGCGGGTTTTCAAGCTCCTACGAGCAGTACTTC. Protein product: CASSLESGTSGFSSSYEQYF.

The chain combines TRBV10-3 with TRBJ1-1, with D tentatively TRBD1 (6 bases). Trimming cost V 3 bases and J 11 bases, with 22 bases left between them. The germline CDR1 and CDR2 sequences are ENHRY and SYGVKD. This CDR3 region has 15 residues. For the CDR3, the DNA is TGTGCCATCAGTGAAAGGGGGTGGGGACCCAAGGACGCTTTCTTT. Translating gives CAISERGWGPKDAFF.

A word on this clone: The sample has other DNA sequences that encode this CDR3 too. The rearrangement joins TRBV5-1 to TRBJ2-2; D not resolved. The CDR3 covers 14 residues. Germline CDR1 is SGHRS and CDR2 is YFSETQ. Trimming removed 1 base from V and 1 base from J, with 5 bases in between. The CDR3 nucleotides read TGCGCCAGCAGCTTGTTAGGGAACACCGGGGAGCTGTTTTTT. Protein sequence: CASSLLGNTGELFF.

In this sample, this clone turned up once. The chain has TRBV5-6 and TRBJ1-5; a possible D gene is TRBD1 (5 bases). The germline V gene has CDR1 SGHDT and CDR2 YYEEEE. Between the trimmed V and J ends, which lost 2 bases and 3 bases, there was a span of 12 bases. The CDR3 has 15 residues. Here the CDR3 reads CASSFRAGFNQPQHF. CDR3 sequence (DNA): TGTGCCAGCAGCTTTAGAGCAGGGTTCAATCAGCCCCAGCATTTT.

A single count supports this clone. V gene TRBV5-1 combines with J gene TRBJ2-1; 8 bases match TRBD2. The CDR3 length is 15 residues. CDR1 is SGHRS and CDR2 is YFSETQ in the germline V gene. V shed 2 bases, J shed 0 bases, and the junction held 1 base outside the gene matches. The CDR3 spells CASSFGTSSYNEQFF. CDR3 nucleotides: TGCGCCAGCAGCTTCGGGACTAGCTCCTACAATGAGCAGTTCTTC.

The J gene is TRBJ2-1, the V gene TRBV30; the D gene is possibly TRBD2 (6 bases). With 1 base removed from V and 5 bases from J, the gap between germline ends came to 15 bases. The germline V gene has CDR1 GTSNPN and CDR2 SVGIG (reference sequence). The CDR3 has 15 amino acids. CDR3 sequence reads: CAWSGASGLDNEQFF. CDR3 nucleotide sequence: TGTGCCTGGAGTGGGGCCTCGGGACTGGACAATGAGCAGTTCTTC.

The chain combines TRBV6-5 with TRBJ1-4, with TRBD1 as a possible D gene (5 bases). Trimming cost V 6 bases and J 7 bases, with 18 bases left between them. The CDR3 consists of 15 residues. Germline CDR1 and CDR2: MNHEY and SVGAGI. The CDR3 region is CASRKTDANFEKLFF. As DNA, the CDR3 is TGTGCCAGCAGGAAGACAGACGCCAACTTTGAAAAACTGTTTTTT.

V and J are TRBV30 and TRBJ1-2; TRBD1 is a possible D gene (5 bases). The V and J ends lost 3 bases and 1 base respectively, with 9 bases between them. The length of the CDR3 is 13 residues. Germline assignment: CDR1 GTSNPN and CDR2 SVGIG (reference sequence). This CDR3 reads CAWRSRVNYGYTF. In DNA form, the CDR3 reads TGTGCCTGGAGATCCAGGGTTAACTATGGCTACACCTTC.

The V and J genes are TRBV7-3 and TRBJ2-5; D gene uncertain. With 5 bases removed from V and 5 bases from J, the gap between germline ends came to 12 bases. CDR3 size: 13 residues. Germline assignment: CDR1 SGHTA and CDR2 FQGTGA. The CDR3 DNA follows: TGTGCCAGCAGCCTCGTTCCCCAGGAGACCCAGTACTTC. It specifies CASSLVPQETQYF.

Of note for this clone: At one end the junction does not follow the germline gene, possibly because of a read error. The chain carries TRBV12-3 or TRBV12-4 and TRBJ2-7, with 8 positions matching TRBD1. The CDR3 extends over 11 amino acids. CDR3 DNA sequence: TGTGCCAGCAGTTTGATGGACAGGGTGAACTTC. Translated: CASSLMDRVNF.